Listed here are 6 T cell receptor beta chains from one sample, sequenced in a study of memory CD8 T cells in hepatitis C reinfection. Time point specified: pre-reinfection, 55 to 20 weeks before reinfection detection. The sorted cells went straight to TCR sequencing with no prior in vitro expansion. Produced via immunoSEQ multiplex PCR; TCRdb's table is partial and in-frame only. The sample lists approximately 6,200 clones; 85% to 90% were seen once. Material: naive CD8+ T cells sorted from blood. The receptors derive from a man aged 50-60 years with hepatitis C virus infection.

This clone has just one count. The chain combines TRBV18 with TRBJ1-6; D is uncertain. CDR1 and CDR2 (germline): KGHSH, LQKENI. This CDR3 has 12 amino acids. V dropped 3 bases and J dropped 12 bases, with 9 bases sitting between them. CDR3 sequence reads: CASSPGSRPLHF. CDR3 coding DNA: TGTGCCAGCTCACCTGGCTCTCGACCCCTCCACTTT.

The V gene is TRBV4-1, the J gene TRBJ1-1, with 7 bases aligning to TRBD1. The junction had 5 bases not matched to a gene; V was cut back by 2 bases and J by 2 bases. Germline V gives CDR1 MGHRA, CDR2 YSYEKL. CDR3 length: 15 residues. The DNA of the CDR3 is TGCGCCAGCAGCCAATTGACAGGGACCAACACTGAAGCTTTCTTT. It is translated as CASSQLTGTNTEAFF.

The V gene is TRBV7-9, the J gene TRBJ2-5, with a weak D call TRBD2 (5 bases). This CDR3 region has 15 residues. Between the trimmed V and J ends, which lost 5 bases and 5 bases, there was a span of 18 bases. CDR1 is SEHNR, CDR2 FQNEAQ, per germline (reference sequence). CDR3 residues: CASSHPGSRAETQYF. The CDR3 nucleotides are TGTGCCAGCAGCCACCCGGGATCTAGGGCGGAGACCCAGTACTTC.

This rearrangement joins TRBV11-3 to TRBJ2-1; 10 bases match TRBD2. The junction had 13 bases not matched to a gene; V was cut back by 3 bases and J by 8 bases. This CDR3 comprises 17 residues. CDR1 is SGHNT, CDR2 YENEEA, per germline. The CDR3 region is CASSFDGQASGSYEQFF. The CDR3 DNA is TGTGCCAGCAGCTTTGATGGTCAGGCTAGCGGGAGCTATGAGCAGTTCTTC. The full variable domain, completed using reference TRBV11-3 and TRBJ2-1, is EAGVVQSPRYKIIEKKQPVAFWCNPISGHNTLYWYLQNLGQGPELLIRYENEEAVDDSQLPKDRFSAERLKGVDSTLKIQPAELGDSAVYLCASSFDGQASGSYEQFFGPGTRLTVL.

This chain connects TRBV28 to TRBJ2-7; TRBD2 aligns across 10 bases. V was clipped by 3 bases and J by 0 bases; unmatched bases: 5. Germline values: CDR1 MDHEN, CDR2 SYDVKM. The CDR3 covers 16 residues. CDR3 bases: TGTGCCAGCAGTTTCGCCGGGACTAGCGTCTCCTACGAGCAGTACTTC. Translated: CASSFAGTSVSYEQYF. Filled out from reference TRBV28 and TRBJ2-7, the complete variable domain reads DVKVTQSSRYLVKRTGEKVFLECVQDMDHENMFWYRQDPGLGLRLIYFSYDVKMKEKGDIPEGYSVSREKKERFSLILESASTNQTSMYLCASSFAGTSVSYEQYFGPGTRLTVT.

On this clone: A far more abundant clone sits one base away, making this likely a read error. The rearrangement uses TRBV4-2 and TRBJ2-2; 10 bases align to TRBD2. The CDR3 has 17 amino acids. Germline CDR1 LGHNA, CDR2 YNFKEQ. V lost 0 bases to trimming and J lost 5 bases; unmatched junction nucleotides: 6. The CDR3 loop reads CASSQEIPSGRTGELFF. The CDR3 DNA is TGTGCCAGCAGCCAAGAAATCCCTAGCGGGAGAACCGGGGAGCTGTTTTTT.